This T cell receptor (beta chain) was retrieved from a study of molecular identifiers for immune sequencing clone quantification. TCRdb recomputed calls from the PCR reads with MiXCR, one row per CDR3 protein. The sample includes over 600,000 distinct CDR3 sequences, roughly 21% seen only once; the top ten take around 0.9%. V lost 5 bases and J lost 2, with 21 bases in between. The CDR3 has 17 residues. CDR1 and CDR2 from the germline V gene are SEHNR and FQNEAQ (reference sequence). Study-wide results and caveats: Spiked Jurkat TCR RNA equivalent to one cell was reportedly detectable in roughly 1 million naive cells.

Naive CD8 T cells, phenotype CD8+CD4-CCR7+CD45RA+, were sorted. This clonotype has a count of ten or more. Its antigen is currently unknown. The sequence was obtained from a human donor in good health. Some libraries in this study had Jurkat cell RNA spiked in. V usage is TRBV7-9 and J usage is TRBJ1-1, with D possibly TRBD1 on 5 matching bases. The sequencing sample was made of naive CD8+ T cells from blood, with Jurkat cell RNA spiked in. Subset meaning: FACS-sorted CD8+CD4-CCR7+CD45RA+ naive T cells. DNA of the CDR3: TGTGCCAGCAGCCCCAAAGCGGAGGGGACGAAAAACACTGAAGCTTTCTTT. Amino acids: CASSPKAEGTKNTEAFF.